This passage covers 26 T cell receptor beta chains from one sample sequenced in a study of T cells after yellow fever vaccination. MiXCR, applied by TCRdb to the 5' RACE reads, yields one record per CDR3 protein. Found here are about 68,000 distinct CDR3 sequences, under 8% of them singletons; the top ten hold 30% to 45%. Sample: CD8+ T cells sorted from PBMCs, taken around 45 days after the first yellow fever vaccination. Source of these receptors: a man between 18 and 29 years old who received the YFV17D yellow fever vaccine.

This clonotype was seen repeatedly, ten times or more. The chain combines TRBV29-1 with TRBJ2-7; D possibly uses TRBD1 or TRBD2 (6 bases each). The CDR3 runs to 13 residues. Germline V gene lookup returns CDR1 SQVTM and CDR2 ANQGSEA. Deletions cut 3 bases from V and 5 bases from J, with 14 bases between. CDR3 sequence (DNA): TGCAGCGTTGAGTGGGGGGCACCCCACGAGCAGTACTTC. Protein product: CSVEWGAPHEQYF.

This clonotype was picked up many times. This chain links TRBV10-3 with TRBJ2-7, with D possibly matching TRBD1 (6 bases). V lost 3 bases, J lost 0 bases, and 21 bases lay in between. The CDR3 extends over 18 amino acids. Germline CDR1 is ENHRY and CDR2 is SYGVKD. The CDR3 DNA is TGTGCCATCAGTGATCTTACCACAGGGAAGATGGGCTCCTACGAGCAGTACTTC. Residues: CAISDLTTGKMGSYEQYF.

This clonotype was recorded a few times. This chain joins TRBV12-3 or TRBV12-4 and TRBJ1-3; no firm D call. V was trimmed by 6 bases and J by 2 bases, leaving 14 bases between them. The length of the CDR3 is 15 residues. The CDR3 DNA reads TGTGCCAGCAGACTCGGGTCCGCGCCTGGAAACACCATATATTTT. As protein: CASRLGSAPGNTIYF.

This chain uses TRBV7-2 with TRBJ2-3, with TRBD2 matching 10 bases. From germline, CDR1 is SGHTA and CDR2 FQGNSA. This CDR3 has 15 residues. J lost 4 bases, V lost 5 bases, and 6 bases had no gene match. CDR3 sequence (DNA): TGTGCCAGCAGCCTCACTAGCGGGGCCTCAGATACGCAGTATTTT. Translation: CASSLTSGASDTQYF.

This clonotype has a count of ten or more. The CDR3 DNA is TGTGCCAGCAGCGCCCGGGACAGGGGCACAGATACGCAGTATTTT. Its translation is CASSARDRGTDTQYF. This chain uses TRBV9 with TRBJ2-3, with 9 bases aligning to TRBD1. V lost 3 bases, J lost 1 base, and 3 bases stayed unmatched. CDR3 length: 15 amino acids. Germline lookup yields CDR1 SGDLS and CDR2 YYNGEE.

This clonotype occurred many times. This chain joins TRBV29-1 and TRBJ2-3, with 7 bases matching TRBD1. J gave up 4 bases and V 7 bases, and 8 bases lay outside the gene matches. There are 13 residues in the CDR3. Per the germline V gene, CDR1 is SQVTM and CDR2 is ANQGSEA. Written as DNA, the CDR3 is TGCAGCGCCGCAGCCCAGGGGGCAGATACGCAGTATTTT. Translated: CSAAAQGADTQYF.

The chain couples TRBV5-6 to TRBJ1-1, with D maybe TRBD1 (6 bases). Germline V gives CDR1 SGHDT, CDR2 YYEEEE. The CDR3 is 14 amino acids. The ends were cut back, 4 bases at V and 4 bases at J, with 14 bases in the middle. The CDR3: CASSLPQGSTEAFF. The CDR3 nucleotides read TGTGCCAGCAGCCTCCCACAGGGTAGCACTGAAGCTTTCTTT.

This clonotype was picked up a small number of times. The CDR3 sequence: CASSSPFQLRSGANVLTF. The DNA of the CDR3 is TGTGCCAGCAGTTCCCCCTTCCAACTTCGATCTGGGGCCAACGTCCTGACTTTC. This rearrangement joins TRBV6-5 to TRBJ2-6, with no clear D. With 4 bases removed from V and 1 base from J, the gap between germline ends came to 17 bases. The CDR3 is made up of 18 amino acids. CDR1 and CDR2 (germline): MNHEY, SVGAGI.

V and J are TRBV3-1 and TRBJ1-5, with 7 bases matching TRBD1. The trim removed 1 base at V and 5 bases at J, leaving 5 bases unmatched. CDR1 and CDR2 from the germline V gene are LGHDT and YNNKEL (reference sequence). This CDR3 spans 15 amino acids. The CDR3 nucleotides read TGTGCCAGCAGCCAAGCCACGGACAGGTATCAGCCCCAGCATTTT. This translates into CASSQATDRYQPQHF.

This clonotype was detected ten times or more. The chain uses TRBV12-3 or TRBV12-4 and TRBJ1-1; weak D call: TRBD1 (6 bases). This CDR3 has 14 residues. Trimming removed 3 bases from V and 3 bases from J, with 11 bases in between. CDR3 protein: CASSLGAGYTEAFF. For the CDR3, the DNA is TGTGCCAGCAGTTTGGGGGCCGGGTACACTGAAGCTTTCTTT.

This clonotype has at least ten counts. The rearrangement joins TRBV29-1 to TRBJ2-1; D is possibly TRBD1 (6 bases). The length of the CDR3 is 13 residues. V shed 3 bases and J shed 6 bases, with 12 bases lying between them. Per the germline V gene, CDR1 is SQVTM and CDR2 is ANQGSEA. CDR3 nucleotide sequence: TGCAGCGTTGATGGGACATCTTTCAATGAGCAGTTCTTC. The encoded protein is CSVDGTSFNEQFF.

Many counts were recorded for this clonotype. Relative to the germline gene, one junction end is altered; a read error may explain this. This rearrangement joins TRBV27 to TRBJ1-5; TRBD1 aligns across 8 bases. CDR3 length: 15 residues. Germline CDR1 and CDR2: MNHEY and SMNVEV (reference sequence). The CDR3 protein is CASSLGTGGNQPQHF. CDR3 DNA sequence: TGCGCCAGCAGCTTGGGGACAGGTGGCAATCAGCCCCAGCATTTT.

This clonotype was seen ten or more times. The chain has TRBV12-3 or TRBV12-4 and TRBJ2-1; TRBD1 might be the D (6 bases). The germline V and J ends were trimmed by 8 bases and 2 bases, with 13 bases remaining between them. The length of the CDR3 is 14 residues. CDR3 amino acids: CASVAGAAYNEQFF. The CDR3, as DNA: TGTGCCAGCGTAGCAGGGGCCGCCTACAATGAGCAGTTCTTC.

The table lists this clonotype with many counts. The rearrangement uses TRBV7-2 and TRBJ2-5; D uncertain. This CDR3 has 14 residues. From germline, CDR1 is SGHTA and CDR2 FQGNSA. V was cut by 7 bases and J by 5 bases, with 17 bases left in between. CDR3 residues: CASTEPGRLETQYF. CDR3 DNA sequence: TGTGCCAGCACCGAACCCGGCCGATTGGAGACCCAGTACTTC.

The sample holds a few counts of this clonotype. V usage is TRBV6-2 or TRBV6-3 and J usage is TRBJ1-5, with D hard to call. CDR1 MNHEY and CDR2 SVGEGT come from the germline V gene. V lost 8 bases and J lost 5, with 16 bases in between. This CDR3 is built from 14 residues. Here the CDR3 reads CASPDAAPHQPQHF. The CDR3 bases are TGTGCCAGCCCGGATGCGGCCCCCCATCAGCCCCAGCATTTT.

This clonotype has a count of ten or more. Compared with germline, one end of the junction differs, possibly owing to a read error. The J gene is TRBJ2-2, the V gene TRBV12-3 or TRBV12-4; D gene unclear. The CDR3 consists of 11 residues. The CDR3 region is CASSLPGELFF. The CDR3 DNA is TGCGCCAGCAGCTTGCCCGGGGAGCTGTTTTTT.

This clonotype was observed a handful of times. The chain joins TRBV4-1 to TRBJ1-4, with 10 positions matching TRBD1. V dropped 1 base and J dropped 5; count of bases not matched to a gene: 7. The CDR3 length is 17 residues. Germline assignment: CDR1 MGHRA and CDR2 YSYEKL. The CDR3 DNA follows: TGCGCCAGCAGCCAAGGGGCCGGGACAGGGGAGAATGAAAAACTGTTTTTT. Residues: CASSQGAGTGENEKLFF.

This clonotype has just a few counts. The V and J genes are TRBV21-1 and TRBJ1-4; the DNA was not used to check the table's D call, TRBD1. TRBV21-1 is classified as a pseudogene. The CDR3 contains 17 residues. The CDR3 region has the DNA TGTGCCAGCAGCAAAAAGGGACAGGGGGAAGATGACGAAAAACTGTTTTTT. Translated: CASSKKGQGEDDEKLFF.

This clonotype was recorded at least ten times. This chain connects TRBV7-9 to TRBJ2-4; TRBD2 matches 8 bases. The germline V gene encodes CDR1 SEHNR and CDR2 FQNEAQ (reference sequence). V dropped 2 bases and J dropped 8; count of bases not matched to a gene: 5. The CDR3 has 14 amino acids. The CDR3 nucleotides read TGTGCCAGCAGCTTACCGACTAGCGCGGACATTCAGTACTTC. Translating it yields CASSLPTSADIQYF. The full variable domain, its missing parts supplied by reference TRBV7-9 and TRBJ2-4, is DTGVSQNPRHKITKRGQNVTFRCDPISEHNRLYWYRQTLGQGPEFLTYFQNEAQLEKSRLLSDRFSAERPKGSFSTLEIQRTEQGDSAMYLCASSLPTSADIQYFGAGTRLSVL.

With regard to this clonotype: A much larger clone differs by one base, so this may be a read error. This chain connects TRBV28 to TRBJ2-2; 10 nucleotides match TRBD1. The CDR3 spans 15 residues. The germline CDR1 and CDR2 sequences are MDHEN and SYDVKM. The CDR3, as DNA: TGTGTCAGCAGTTTGTTGACAGGGGGCTTCGGGGAGCTGTTTTTT. Translated: CVSSLLTGGFGELFF.

The chain's CDR3 is CASSPGPSYEQYV. For the CDR3, the DNA is TGTGCCAGCAGCCCCGGTCCCTCCTACGAGCAGTACGTC. This chain links TRBV5-5 with TRBJ2-7, with no clear D. Germline V lookup: CDR1 SGHKS, CDR2 YYEKEE (reference sequence). The CDR3 has 13 residues. V was cut by 4 bases and J by 0 bases, with 8 bases left in between.

Ten or more counts support this clonotype. This rearrangement joins TRBV5-1 to TRBJ2-1, with TRBD1 matching over 9 bases. Germline CDR1 is SGHRS and CDR2 is YFSETQ. V dropped 7 bases and J dropped 6; count of bases not matched to a gene: 14. This CDR3 is 16 amino acids long. CDR3: CASGTHPGQGSNEQFF. CDR3 coding DNA: TGCGCCAGCGGGACGCACCCGGGACAGGGTAGCAATGAGCAGTTCTTC.

The table lists this clonotype with many counts. V usage is TRBV4-1 and J usage is TRBJ2-3; D unresolved. This CDR3 is built from 13 residues. Between the trimmed V and J ends, which lost 0 bases and 4 bases, there was a span of 5 bases. CDR1 and CDR2 (germline): MGHRA, YSYEKL. The CDR3 nucleotides are TGCGCCAGCAGCCAAGATCTTCCAGATACGCAGTATTTT. The encoded protein is CASSQDLPDTQYF.

There are a few counts of this clonotype. The J gene is TRBJ2-7, the V gene TRBV6-2 or TRBV6-3; 8 nucleotides match TRBD1. This CDR3 spans 15 amino acids. Unmatched junction bases numbered 8, after V lost 5 bases and J lost 2 bases. The V gene's germline CDR1 is MNHEY and CDR2 SVGEGT. Here the CDR3 reads CASSTSTGEAYEQYV. Here the CDR3 DNA reads TGTGCCAGCAGTACCTCGACAGGGGAGGCCTACGAGCAGTACGTC.

This clonotype was detected ten times or more. The chain carries TRBV2 and TRBJ2-7; D not resolved. The CDR3 contains 13 residues. Germline V gives CDR1 SNHLY, CDR2 FYNNEI. V was trimmed by 4 bases and J by 2 bases, leaving 9 bases between them. The CDR3 protein is CASSVVSAYEQYV. The CDR3 DNA reads TGTGCCAGCAGTGTAGTGAGCGCCTACGAGCAGTACGTC.

This clonotype was detected many times. The chain couples TRBV29-1 to TRBJ1-1; D may be TRBD1 (5 bases). The germline V gene has CDR1 SQVTM and CDR2 ANQGSEA. The CDR3 totals 15 residues. V was pared by 7 bases and J by 0 bases, with 18 bases between. The CDR3 DNA reads TGCAGCGCATCCGCCGGTTGGGGCATGAACACTGAAGCTTTCTTT. Its protein product is CSASAGWGMNTEAFF.